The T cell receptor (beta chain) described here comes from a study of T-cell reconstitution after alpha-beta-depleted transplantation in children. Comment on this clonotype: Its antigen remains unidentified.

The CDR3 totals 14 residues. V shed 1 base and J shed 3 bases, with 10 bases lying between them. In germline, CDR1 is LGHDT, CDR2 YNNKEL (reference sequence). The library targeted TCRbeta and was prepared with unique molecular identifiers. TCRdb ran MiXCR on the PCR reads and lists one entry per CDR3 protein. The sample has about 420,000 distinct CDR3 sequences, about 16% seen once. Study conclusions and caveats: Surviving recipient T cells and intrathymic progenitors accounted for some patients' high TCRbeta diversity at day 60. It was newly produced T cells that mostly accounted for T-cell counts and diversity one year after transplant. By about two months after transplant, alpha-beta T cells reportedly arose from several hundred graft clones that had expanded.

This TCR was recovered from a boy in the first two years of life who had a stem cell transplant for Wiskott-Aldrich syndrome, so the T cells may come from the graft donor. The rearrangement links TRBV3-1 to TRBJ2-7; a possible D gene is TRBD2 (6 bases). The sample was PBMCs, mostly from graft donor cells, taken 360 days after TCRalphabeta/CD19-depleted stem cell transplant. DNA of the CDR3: TGTGCCAGCAGCCAAGCGGGAGACCTCTACGAGCAGTACTTC. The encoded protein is CASSQAGDLYEQYF.